The 26 T cell receptor beta chains in this list originate from one sample, sequenced in a study of T cell responses to AZD1222 COVID-19 vaccine. The method was immunoSEQ multiplex PCR; TCRdb's version includes in-frame clones alone and lacks a portion of them. Of 65,000 to 80,000 clones detected, 87% appear once; the ten largest clones hold roughly a quarter. The source was peripheral blood, collected on day 0 of AZD1222 vaccination. Receptors were obtained from an adult in good health.

The J gene is TRBJ2-5, the V gene TRBV7-3; 14 bases line up with TRBD2. Germline V gene data show CDR1 as SGHTA and CDR2 as FQGTGA. CDR3 size: 19 residues. The V and J ends lost 6 bases and 4 bases, in that order; junction bases with no gene match: 16. CDR3 DNA: TGTGCCAGCAGTGGAATCGGGACTAGCGGGAGCGGTGTTAGAGAGACCCAGTACTTC. Protein: CASSGIGTSGSGVRETQYF.

The V gene is TRBV6-5, the J gene TRBJ2-7; TRBD2 might be the D (6 bases). Germline lookup yields CDR1 MNHEY and CDR2 SVGAGI. The V end was cut by 7 bases, the J end by 0 bases, with 13 bases between. This CDR3 spans 14 amino acids. CDR3 nucleotide sequence: TGTGCCAGCAACGAGCGGGTGAGCTCCTACGAGCAGTACTTC. Protein product: CASNERVSSYEQYF.

This rearrangement joins TRBV27 to TRBJ2-7; 8 positions match TRBD2. V was pared by 3 bases and J by 2 bases, with 6 bases of the junction left unmatched. The CDR3 is 15 residues long. Germline CDR1 MNHEY, CDR2 SMNVEV (reference sequence). In nucleotides, the CDR3 is TGTGCCAGCAGTTTGACACCGGGACTAGCCTACGAGCAGTACTTC. Protein sequence: CASSLTPGLAYEQYF.

This clone was seen more than once but under ten times. The chain employs TRBV7-9 and TRBJ1-3; D might be TRBD1 (5 bases). The germline V and J ends were trimmed by 1 base and 8 bases, with 15 bases remaining between them. Germline assignment: CDR1 SEHNR and CDR2 FQNEAQ (reference sequence). The CDR3 runs 15 residues. The DNA for the CDR3 is TGTGCCAGCAGCTTAGACCGGGACTCAGCATACACCATATATTTT. Amino acid sequence: CASSLDRDSAYTIYF.

The chain links TRBV24-1 to TRBJ2-2; 9 nucleotides agree with TRBD2. In germline, CDR1 is KGHDR, CDR2 SFDVKD. Trimming at V came to 7 bases and at J to 8 bases, leaving 4 bases not matched to a gene. The CDR3 spans 13 residues. CDR3: CATRGSGRGELFF. The CDR3 nucleotides read TGTGCCACCAGAGGTAGCGGGAGAGGGGAGCTGTTTTTT.

The chain combines TRBV9 with TRBJ1-1, with D perhaps TRBD1 (6 bases). V was pared by 0 bases and J by 7 bases, with 10 bases between. CDR1 SGDLS and CDR2 YYNGEE come from the germline V gene. The CDR3 extends over 13 amino acids. The CDR3 DNA follows: TGTGCCAGCAGCGTAGAGGACAGAAGTGAAGCTTTCTTT. Translated: CASSVEDRSEAFF.

This chain joins TRBV30 and TRBJ2-1, with 8 bases matching TRBD2. The CDR3 has 14 amino acids. J was trimmed by 7 bases and V by 2 bases; bases with no gene match: 7. Germline CDR1 reads GTSNPN; CDR2 reads SVGIG (reference sequence). The CDR3 here is CAWSLGTSYNEQFF. DNA for the CDR3: TGTGCCTGGAGTCTCGGGACTAGTTATAATGAGCAGTTCTTC. Full variable domain (missing parts from reference TRBV30 and TRBJ2-1): SQTIHQWPATLVQPVGSPLSLECTVEGTSNPNLYWYRQAAGRGLQLLFYSVGIGQISSEVPQNLSASRPQDRQFILSSKKLLLSDSGFYLCAWSLGTSYNEQFFGPGTRLTVL.

The table lists this clone with a few counts. The chain uses TRBV20-1 and TRBJ1-5, with D hard to call. Germline CDR1 and CDR2: DFQATT and SNEGSKA (reference sequence). V was trimmed by 3 bases and J by 0 bases, leaving 12 bases between them. The CDR3 extends over 15 amino acids. The CDR3 reads CSASQGYGSNQPQHF. The CDR3 DNA sequence: TGCAGTGCTAGTCAAGGGTATGGTAGCAATCAGCCCCAGCATTTT.

The gene calls are TRBV18 and TRBJ1-2; TRBD1 is a possible D gene (6 bases). The CDR3 has 14 residues. Per the germline V gene, CDR1 is KGHSH and CDR2 is LQKENI. Deletions cut 6 bases from V and 1 base from J, with 12 bases between. The DNA for the CDR3 is TGTGCCAGCTCGCGACAGGATGGTAACTATGGCTACACCTTC. This codes for CASSRQDGNYGYTF. Filled out from reference TRBV18 and TRBJ1-2, the complete variable domain reads NAGVMQNPRHLVRRRGQEARLRCSPMKGHSHVYWYRQLPEEGLKFMVYLQKENIIDESGMPKERFSAEFPKEGPSILRIQQVVRGDSAAYFCASSRQDGNYGYTFGSGTRLTVV.

The chain employs TRBV7-9 and TRBJ2-3, with TRBD2 matching 8 bases. Germline V gives CDR1 SEHNR, CDR2 FQNEAQ (reference sequence). There are 16 residues in the CDR3. With V trimmed by 5 bases and J by 3 bases, 10 bases remained unmatched. This chain's CDR3 is CASSPTSGSGTDTQYF. As DNA, the CDR3 is TGTGCCAGCAGCCCTACCAGCGGGAGCGGGACAGATACGCAGTATTTT. The full variable domain, with the rest looked up from reference TRBV7-9 and TRBJ2-3, is DTGVSQNPRHKITKRGQNVTFRCDPISEHNRLYWYRQTLGQGPEFLTYFQNEAQLEKSRLLSDRFSAERPKGSFSTLEIQRTEQGDSAMYLCASSPTSGSGTDTQYFGPGTRLTVL.

The chain recombines TRBV4-2 with TRBJ2-5, with D possibly TRBD1 on 7 matching bases. The CDR3 contains 16 residues. V was trimmed by 1 base and J by 5 bases, leaving 17 bases between them. Germline-derived CDR1 and CDR2 are LGHNA and YNFKEQ. The CDR3 protein is CASSQVSARGVETQYF. The DNA for the CDR3 is TGTGCCAGCAGCCAAGTCAGTGCCAGGGGGGTGGAGACCCAGTACTTC.

The chain joins TRBV10-3 to TRBJ1-5; D is ambiguous. This CDR3 contains 14 residues. V was clipped by 4 bases and J by 0 bases, with 7 bases between them. Germline-derived CDR1 and CDR2 are ENHRY and SYGVKD. CDR3 sequence: CAISGHLSNQPQHF. CDR3 nucleotide sequence: TGTGCCATCAGTGGGCACCTTAGCAATCAGCCCCAGCATTTT.

V gene TRBV18 combines with J gene TRBJ2-7, with 7 bases matching TRBD2. CDR1 is KGHSH and CDR2 is LQKENI in the germline V gene. With V trimmed by 3 bases and J by 4 bases, 15 bases remained unmatched. The CDR3 sequence is 17 residues long. The chain's CDR3 is CASSPFLAGEREYEQYF. The CDR3 bases are TGTGCCAGCTCACCCTTCCTGGCGGGAGAAAGGGAGTACGAGCAGTACTTC.

This clone was recorded only once. The gene calls are TRBV18 and TRBJ1-2; D is possibly TRBD1 (6 bases). Between the trimmed V and J ends, which lost 6 bases and 6 bases, there was a span of 14 bases. This CDR3 comprises 13 residues. The germline CDR1 and CDR2 sequences are KGHSH and LQKENI. The DNA of the CDR3 is TGTGCCAGCTCTCCTGCAGGGGAGGATGGCTACACCTTC. Translation: CASSPAGEDGYTF.

The CDR3 loop is CASTDPAGATETQYF. CDR3 nucleotides: TGTGCCAGCACCGATCCGGCGGGGGCTACAGAGACCCAGTACTTC. V is TRBV5-4 and J is TRBJ2-5; TRBD2 is a possible D gene (7 bases). The CDR3 has 15 amino acids. The V gene's germline CDR1 is SGHNT and CDR2 YYREEE (reference sequence). The germline V and J ends were trimmed by 6 bases and 4 bases, with 19 bases remaining between them.

V usage is TRBV7-2 and J usage is TRBJ2-7; D is ambiguous. V shed 5 bases and J shed 7 bases, with 12 bases lying between them. Germline V CDR1 and CDR2: SGHTA, FQGNSA. The CDR3 consists of 12 residues. The CDR3 coding sequence is TGTGCCAGCAGCGTAGGCTCTGGGGAGCAGTACTTC. This translates into CASSVGSGEQYF.

This clone has only a few counts. The chain uses TRBV4-1 and TRBJ2-2; D may be TRBD1 (6 bases). This CDR3 is 16 amino acids long. The germline V and J ends were trimmed by 6 bases and 0 bases, with 14 bases remaining between them. The germline CDR1 and CDR2 sequences are MGHRA and YSYEKL. CDR3 sequence (DNA): TGCGCCAGCAGGCCTCTAGGGGGAGCGAACACCGGGGAGCTGTTTTTT. This gives the protein CASRPLGGANTGELFF.

J is TRBJ2-1 and V is TRBV5-4; 10 bases fit TRBD2. CDR1 is SGHNT, CDR2 YYREEE, per germline (reference sequence). After removal of 3 bases from V and 9 bases from J, the junction contained 6 bases not matched to a gene. This CDR3 region has 14 residues. As DNA, the CDR3 is TGTGCCAGCAGCTGGACTAGCGGAGATGCTGAGCAGTTCTTC. Amino acid sequence: CASSWTSGDAEQFF. Complete variable domain (other parts from reference TRBV5-4 and TRBJ2-1): ETGVTQSPTHLIKTRGQQVTLRCSSQSGHNTVSWYQQALGQGPQFIFQYYREEENGRGNFPPRFSGLQFPNYSSELNVNALELDDSALYLCASSWTSGDAEQFFGPGTRLTVL.

The chain joins TRBV2 to TRBJ2-7, with D perhaps TRBD2 (5 bases). V shed 3 bases and J shed 7 bases, with 7 bases lying between them. CDR1 and CDR2 from the germline V gene are SNHLY and FYNNEI. The CDR3 runs 11 residues. The CDR3 is CASSDSGEQYF. As DNA, the CDR3 is TGTGCCAGCAGTGATTCGGGAGAGCAGTACTTC.

This chain joins TRBV30 and TRBJ1-2; no clear D. Trimming stripped 0 bases from V and 4 bases from J, with 9 bases between. In germline, CDR1 is GTSNPN, CDR2 SVGIG (reference sequence). The length of the CDR3 is 13 residues. CDR3 loop: CAWSVSRGYGYTF. CDR3 in DNA: TGTGCCTGGAGTGTGTCCAGAGGCTATGGCTACACCTTC.

Here the CDR3 DNA reads TGTGCCAGCAGCTCCTCGGGACTCAACAATGAGCAGTTCTTC. Protein: CASSSSGLNNEQFF. The chain is built from TRBV7-9 and TRBJ2-1; TRBD2 is a possible D gene (6 bases). CDR3 length: 14 residues. The germline gives CDR1 SEHNR, CDR2 FQNEAQ (reference sequence). V lost 4 bases and J lost 5, with 12 bases in between.

The gene calls are TRBV6-5 and TRBJ1-2; D unresolved. This CDR3 region has 13 residues. Germline assignment: CDR1 MNHEY and CDR2 SVGAGI. The V and J ends lost 6 bases and 5 bases respectively, with 13 bases between them. The CDR3 spells CASRIGEEYGYTF. The CDR3 DNA follows: TGTGCCAGCAGAATCGGCGAGGAGTATGGCTACACCTTC.

V is TRBV5-1 and J is TRBJ2-7, with TRBD2 identical over 11 bases. The CDR3 is made up of 15 amino acids. Germline trimming cut 0 bases from V and 7 bases from J; bases unmatched to any gene: 6. Germline V lookup: CDR1 SGHRS, CDR2 YFSETQ. The CDR3 sequence is CASSLDSGRAREQYF. In nucleotides, the CDR3 is TGCGCCAGCAGCTTGGATAGCGGGAGGGCCCGGGAGCAGTACTTC. Variable domain in full (rest from reference TRBV5-1 and TRBJ2-7): KAGVTQTPRYLIKTRGQQVTLSCSPISGHRSVSWYQQTPGQGLQFLFEYFSETQRNKGNFPGRFSGRQFSNSRSEMNVSTLELGDSALYLCASSLDSGRAREQYFGPGTRLTVT.

The chain recombines TRBV19 with TRBJ1-5; D possibly corresponds to TRBD1 (6 bases). Germline loops: CDR1 LNHDA, CDR2 SQIVND (reference sequence). With 2 bases removed from V and 4 bases from J, the gap between germline ends came to 12 bases. This CDR3 has 15 amino acids. For the CDR3, the DNA is TGTGCCAGTAGTATAAGTGCAGGGGAGAATCAGCCCCAGCATTTT. Translation: CASSISAGENQPQHF. Using reference TRBV19 and TRBJ1-5 for the parts outside the CDR3, the full variable domain is DGGITQSPKYLFRKEGQNVTLSCEQNLNHDAMYWYRQDPGQGLRLIYYSQIVNDFQKGDIAEGYSVSREKKESFPLTVTSAQKNPTAFYLCASSISAGENQPQHFGDGTRLSIL.

The V call is TRBV9, the J call TRBJ1-2, with 7 bases aligning to TRBD1. The CDR3 contains 17 residues. The V gene end was trimmed by 3 bases and the J gene end by 3 bases; junction bases not matched to a gene: 14. Germline V gives CDR1 SGDLS, CDR2 YYNGEE. The CDR3 DNA follows: TGTGCCAGCAGCGCCGTAGCGGGGACAGCACGATACTATGGCTACACCTTC. Protein sequence: CASSAVAGTARYYGYTF.

This sequence joins TRBV5-5 and TRBJ1-2; TRBD1 is a possible D gene (6 bases). V lost 2 bases and J lost 2, with 22 bases in between. CDR3 size: 18 residues. Germline loops: CDR1 SGHKS, CDR2 YYEKEE (reference sequence). This CDR3 is CASSFSVGGGTLNYGYTF. Written as DNA, the CDR3 is TGTGCCAGCAGCTTCTCTGTTGGTGGGGGCACTTTAAACTATGGCTACACCTTC.